Listed here are 7 T cell receptor beta chains from one sample, sequenced in a study of blood T cell repertoires in COVID-19. The method was immunoSEQ multiplex PCR; TCRdb's version includes in-frame clones alone and lacks a portion of them. The data show 300,000 to 450,000 clones, around nine tenths seen once. Sequenced material: peripheral blood. The receptors derive from a woman in her sixties or seventies with COVID-19, enrolled during active disease.

This clone was counted between two and nine times. V gene TRBV14 combines with J gene TRBJ2-1; 8 bases agree with TRBD2. After removal of 1 base from V and 8 bases from J, the junction contained 19 bases not matched to a gene. CDR1 and CDR2 (germline): SGHDN, FVKESK. The CDR3 runs to 19 residues. CDR3 protein: CASSQVRRGGILQSDEQFF. Here the CDR3 DNA reads TGTGCCAGCAGCCAAGTGCGACGGGGGGGCATTCTGCAGTCGGATGAGCAGTTCTTC.

Worth noting for this clone: A read error may account for a junction end that differs from germline. The rearrangement joins TRBV9 to TRBJ1-2, with TRBD1 identical over 9 bases. Per the germline V gene, CDR1 is SGDLS and CDR2 is YYNGEE. This CDR3 is built from 16 residues. CDR3 in DNA: TGTGCCAGCACCGTAGGGACAGGGTCCGCTGGCTATGGCTACACCTTC. Translation: CASTVGTGSAGYGYTF. The full variable domain, its missing parts supplied by reference TRBV9 and TRBJ1-2, is DSGVTQTPKHLITATGQRVTLRCSPRSGDLSVYWYQQSLDQGLQFLIQYYNGEERAKGNILERFSAQQFPDLHSELNLSSLELGDSALYFCASTVGTGSAGYGYTFGSGTRLTVV.

The chain joins TRBV14 to TRBJ2-7; 10 bases align to TRBD2. The V segment lost 4 bases and the J segment 3 bases; nucleotides outside the gene matches: 9. This CDR3 has 16 amino acids. The germline CDR1 and CDR2 sequences are SGHDN and FVKESK. CDR3 loop: CASSPLPSGGRYEQYF. The CDR3 DNA is TGTGCCAGCAGCCCGTTACCTAGCGGGGGCCGCTACGAGCAGTACTTC.

This rearrangement joins TRBV11-3 to TRBJ2-3, with D possibly being TRBD2 (7 bases). Trimming removed 8 bases from V and 0 bases from J, with 12 bases in between. There are 14 residues in the CDR3. Germline V CDR1 and CDR2: SGHNT, YENEEA. The CDR3 reads CASSKGGSTDTQYF. CDR3 in DNA: TGTGCCAGCTCGAAGGGGGGGAGCACAGATACGCAGTATTTT.

The DNA of the CDR3 is TGTGCCAGCAGCTCGGGACAGGGGGCGACCGAGCAGTACTTC. Its translation: CASSSGQGATEQYF. The chain combines TRBV11-3 with TRBJ2-7; 12 positions match TRBD1. Germline V gene lookup returns CDR1 SGHNT and CDR2 YENEEA. The ends lost 4 bases at V and 6 bases at J; junction bases unmatched: 4. The CDR3 has 14 amino acids. The full variable domain, completed using reference TRBV11-3 and TRBJ2-7, is EAGVVQSPRYKIIEKKQPVAFWCNPISGHNTLYWYLQNLGQGPELLIRYENEEAVDDSQLPKDRFSAERLKGVDSTLKIQPAELGDSAVYLCASSSGQGATEQYFGPGTRLTVT.

The chain couples TRBV4-1 to TRBJ1-2; 10 nucleotides match TRBD1. CDR3 size: 15 residues. CDR1 is MGHRA, CDR2 YSYEKL, per germline. V shed 5 bases and J 3 bases; nucleotides not matched to a gene: 6. CDR3 in amino acids: CASSTRQGADYGYTF. The CDR3 bases are TGCGCCAGCAGCACCCGACAGGGGGCGGACTATGGCTACACCTTC.

V usage is TRBV18 and J usage is TRBJ1-2, with D possibly being TRBD1 (6 bases). The length of the CDR3 is 17 residues. Germline CDR1 KGHSH, CDR2 LQKENI. V was clipped by 3 bases and J by 3 bases, with 20 bases between them. The DNA for the CDR3 is TGTGCCAGCTCACCCTCGATGGCACGGGGGGCAGACTATGGCTACACCTTC. It translates to CASSPSMARGADYGYTF.